This note documents a single TCR beta chain sequence. This record comes from a study of shared clonotypes between healthy human individuals. Study summary: There were three CD4 naive, three CD4 memory, two CD8 naive and one CD8 memory plates per donor.

Clones were read by immunoSEQ multiplex PCR, and TCRdb kept only the in-frame ones, dropping some. The repertoire holds about 2.1 million clones, with just over 90% as singletons. Terminally differentiated effector memory CD45RA+ cells were excluded by CCR7 positive selection of CD45RO-negative cells. The healthy adult donors were HIV-negative and reported no recent acute infections or vaccinations. The sequencing sample was made of naive CD8+ T cells from PBMCs. The clonotype was recovered from a man between 18 and 29 years old in good health. Some clones in this sample may be carry-over from other donors' samples.

The CDR3 DNA is TGTGCCAGCAGGGGAATAGCGGATGAGCAGTTCTTC. Translation gives CASRGIADEQFF. The rearrangement links TRBV27 to TRBJ2-1; possibly TRBD2 for D (6 bases). Germline V gene lookup returns CDR1 MNHEY and CDR2 SMNVEV (reference sequence). The V end was cut by 6 bases, the J end by 8 bases, with 11 bases between. The CDR3 extends over 12 amino acids.